Presented here are 26 T cell receptor beta chains from one specimen sequenced in a study of identifying expanded T cells in peripheral blood. Profiled with immunoSEQ multiplex PCR; TCRdb holds only in-frame clones, not every one. The table records approximately 91,000 clones, approximately 89% of them present only once. Material for sequencing was blood. All receptors come from a person aged 18 to 70 in good health.

The chain links TRBV5-8 to TRBJ2-7, with 9 bases matching TRBD1. This CDR3 comprises 14 residues. Germline CDR1 SGHTS, CDR2 YDEGEE. J gave up 2 bases and V 0 bases, and 0 bases lay outside the gene matches. This chain's CDR3 is CASSLDRGPYEQYF. CDR3 sequence (DNA): TGTGCCAGCAGCTTGGACAGGGGGCCCTACGAGCAGTACTTC.

V usage is TRBV19 and J usage is TRBJ1-5; tentative D call: TRBD1 (6 bases). Germline assignment: CDR1 LNHDA and CDR2 SQIVND (reference sequence). The CDR3 sequence is 14 residues long. V was trimmed by 3 bases and J by 5 bases, leaving 11 bases between them. CDR3 sequence reads: CASSITGSHQPQHF. The CDR3, as DNA: TGTGCCAGTAGTATTACAGGGAGTCATCAGCCCCAGCATTTT.

The gene calls are TRBV10-1 and TRBJ1-2; D is possibly TRBD1 (5 bases). Germline CDR1 reads WNHNN; CDR2 reads SYGVQD (reference sequence). V lost 0 bases, J lost 5 bases, and 7 bases lay in between. This CDR3 region has 13 residues. The CDR3 is CASSESGRYGYTF. The DNA of the CDR3 is TGCGCCAGCAGTGAGTCGGGGCGGTATGGCTACACCTTC.

The chain employs TRBV9 and TRBJ2-3; D is unresolved. From germline, CDR1 is SGDLS and CDR2 YYNGEE. This CDR3 is 14 amino acids long. Trimming removed 4 bases at V and 0 bases at J, with 9 bases between. The CDR3 region has the DNA TGTGCCAGCAGCTCGCGACTTAGCACAGATACGCAGTATTTT. This gives the protein CASSSRLSTDTQYF.

J is TRBJ2-7 and V is TRBV14; D uncertain. The CDR3 is 13 amino acids. The germline V gene has CDR1 SGHDN and CDR2 FVKESK. V dropped 4 bases and J dropped 6 bases, with 13 bases sitting between them. In DNA, the CDR3 is TGTGCCAGCAGCCGAGGACCCCTCCGCGAGCAGTACTTC. This codes for CASSRGPLREQYF.

DNA of the CDR3: TGTGCCAGCACTCCGGACGGCGGGCGGTACGAGCAGTACTTC. This translates into CASTPDGGRYEQYF. This chain links TRBV7-9 with TRBJ2-7; a weak D match, TRBD2 (5 bases). The ends were cut back, 7 bases at V and 4 bases at J, with 17 bases in the middle. The CDR3 spans 14 residues. Germline V CDR1 and CDR2: SEHNR, FQNEAQ (reference sequence).

V usage is TRBV10-3 and J usage is TRBJ2-7; the D gene is possibly TRBD2 (6 bases). Germline loops: CDR1 ENHRY, CDR2 SYGVKD. The length of the CDR3 is 12 residues. Trimming removed 8 bases from V and 5 bases from J, with 13 bases in between. The CDR3 region has the DNA TGTGCCATCCTCCAGGAGGGCGACGAGCAGTACTTC. It encodes CAILQEGDEQYF.

The rearrangement links TRBV4-3 to TRBJ2-1; D is perhaps TRBD2 (5 bases). V was pared by 0 bases and J by 15 bases, with 9 bases between. CDR3 length: 11 amino acids. Looked up from germline, CDR1 is LGHNA and CDR2 is YSLEER. CDR3 in amino acids: CASSQDGERFF. CDR3 nucleotides: TGCGCCAGCAGCCAAGACGGGGAACGGTTCTTC.

The chain is built from TRBV2 and TRBJ2-5, with no clear D. The CDR3 spans 12 residues. The germline gives CDR1 SNHLY, CDR2 FYNNEI. Trimming removed 3 bases at V and 5 bases at J, with 7 bases between. The chain's CDR3 is CASSDRRETQYF. The CDR3 DNA follows: TGTGCCAGCAGTGACCGCCGGGAGACCCAGTACTTC.

The gene calls are TRBV10-3 and TRBJ1-3; a weak D match, TRBD1 (5 bases). Between the trimmed V and J ends, which lost 9 bases and 0 bases, there was a span of 9 bases. CDR1 is ENHRY and CDR2 is SYGVKD in the germline V gene. The CDR3 consists of 13 residues. This CDR3 is CAISGASGNTIYF. Here the CDR3 DNA reads TGTGCCATTTCTGGGGCCTCTGGAAACACCATATATTTT.

This clone was seen just once. The chain uses TRBV10-2 and TRBJ1-3, with 9 bases fitting TRBD1. V gave up 5 bases and J gave up 4 bases; unmatched junction bases: 6. The CDR3 is 15 amino acids. Germline loops: CDR1 WSHSY, CDR2 SAAADI. CDR3 loop: CASSKLQGAGNTIYF. CDR3 DNA sequence: TGCGCCAGCAGTAAATTACAGGGGGCAGGAAACACCATATATTTT.

The J gene is TRBJ1-2, the V gene TRBV19; TRBD1 is a possible D gene (5 bases). Trimming took off 10 bases at V and 1 base at J, with 22 bases between the two ends. The CDR3 length is 16 residues. Germline values: CDR1 LNHDA, CDR2 SQIVND (reference sequence). CDR3 sequence (DNA): TGTGCCACCACCCCCCTCGGGACGGGGCATAACTATGGCTACACCTTC. Encoded protein: CATTPLGTGHNYGYTF.

The chain carries TRBV25-1 and TRBJ2-5; 11 nucleotides align to TRBD2. The germline V gene encodes CDR1 MGHDK and CDR2 SYGVNS. CDR3 size: 16 residues. V dropped 6 bases and J dropped 4; count of bases not matched to a gene: 10. The DNA for the CDR3 is TGTGCCAGCAGCCGTAGCGGGAGGGCATCGGGAGAGACCCAGTACTTC. Amino acid sequence: CASSRSGRASGETQYF.

This chain links TRBV5-4 with TRBJ2-7; D uncertain. Trimming cost V 4 bases and J 0 bases, with 14 bases left between them. Germline lookup yields CDR1 SGHNT and CDR2 YYREEE (reference sequence). This CDR3 region has 15 residues. The CDR3 DNA reads TGTGCCAGCAGCGACGGGTACGGAAGCTCCTACGAGCAGTACTTC. Encoded protein: CASSDGYGSSYEQYF.

The V call is TRBV2, the J call TRBJ2-3; the match to TRBD2 covers 16 bases. The CDR3 sequence is 16 residues long. Germline assignment: CDR1 SNHLY and CDR2 FYNNEI. Unmatched junction bases numbered 7, after V lost 10 bases and J lost 3 bases. The CDR3 DNA sequence: TGTGCCATCATTCCGGGACTAGCGGGGGGGACAGATACGCAGTATTTT. Amino acids: CAIIPGLAGGTDTQYF. Drawing the rest from reference TRBV2 and TRBJ2-3, the complete variable domain is EPEVTQTPSHQVTQMGQEVILRCVPISNHLYFYWYRQILGQKVEFLVSFYNNEISEKSEIFDDQFSVERPDGSNFTLKIRSTKLEDSAMYFCAIIPGLAGGTDTQYFGPGTRLTVL.

The table lists this clone with a few counts. This same CDR3 is encoded by further DNA sequences in the sample. The chain recombines TRBV9 with TRBJ2-6; TRBD1 might be the D (6 bases). V dropped 0 bases and J dropped 3 bases, with 7 bases sitting between them. Germline-derived CDR1 and CDR2 are SGDLS and YYNGEE. The CDR3 loop spans 15 amino acids. The CDR3 sequence: CASSVEGGGANVLTF. The CDR3 coding sequence is TGTGCCAGCAGCGTAGAAGGGGGTGGGGCCAACGTCCTGACTTTC. The variable domain in full, completed from reference TRBV9 and TRBJ2-6, reads DSGVTQTPKHLITATGQRVTLRCSPRSGDLSVYWYQQSLDQGLQFLIQYYNGEERAKGNILERFSAQQFPDLHSELNLSSLELGDSALYFCASSVEGGGANVLTFGAGSRLTVL.

This clone was counted a single time. This sequence joins TRBV7-2 and TRBJ2-5; D unresolved. The CDR3 length is 13 residues. V lost 2 bases to trimming and J lost 6 bases, with 10 bases between them. Germline CDR1 SGHTA, CDR2 FQGNSA. This chain's CDR3 is CASSLSSRKTQYF. CDR3 nucleotide sequence: TGTGCCAGCAGCTTATCTAGTCGGAAGACCCAGTACTTC.

The chain uses TRBV28 and TRBJ2-2; 8 nucleotides align to TRBD2. Germline V gene sequence: CDR1 MDHEN, CDR2 SYDVKM. V lost 6 bases to trimming and J lost 7 bases; unmatched junction nucleotides: 16. CDR3 length: 17 residues. The CDR3 coding sequence is TGTGCCAGCAGCCTCATCGCCGGGGGGGCGAGGGTCGGGGAGCTGTTTTTT. It encodes CASSLIAGGARVGELFF. Together with reference TRBV28 and TRBJ2-2, the CDR3 gives the full variable domain: DVKVTQSSRYLVKRTGEKVFLECVQDMDHENMFWYRQDPGLGLRLIYFSYDVKMKEKGDIPEGYSVSREKKERFSLILESASTNQTSMYLCASSLIAGGARVGELFFGEGSRLTVL.

The chain employs TRBV30 and TRBJ2-5; 7 bases map to TRBD2. From germline, CDR1 is GTSNPN and CDR2 SVGIG (reference sequence). The length of the CDR3 is 17 residues. J was trimmed by 2 bases and V by 4 bases; bases with no gene match: 16. The CDR3 spells CAWISPFGRVGQETQYF. CDR3 coding DNA: TGTGCCTGGATTTCTCCTTTTGGGAGGGTGGGTCAAGAGACCCAGTACTTC. Variable domain in full (rest from reference TRBV30 and TRBJ2-5): SQTIHQWPATLVQPVGSPLSLECTVEGTSNPNLYWYRQAAGRGLQLLFYSVGIGQISSEVPQNLSASRPQDRQFILSSKKLLLSDSGFYLCAWISPFGRVGQETQYFGPGTRLLVL.

This clone was detected only a few times. V is TRBV6-4 and J is TRBJ2-7; D possibly corresponds to TRBD1 (6 bases). This CDR3 region has 15 residues. Between the trimmed V and J ends, which lost 3 bases and 6 bases, there was a span of 18 bases. The V gene's germline CDR1 is MRHNA and CDR2 SNTAGT. The CDR3 nucleotides read TGTGCCAGCAGTGATCGGGCAGGGGACACCTCCGAGCAGTACTTC. Encoded protein: CASSDRAGDTSEQYF.

V usage is TRBV3-2 and J usage is TRBJ2-7. TRBV3-2 is a pseudogene locus. The CDR3 runs to 9 residues. The DNA of the CDR3 is TGTGCCAGCAGCCTCGGATGGTACTTC. Protein sequence: CASSLGWYF.

The chain couples TRBV25-1 to TRBJ2-5; the D is unclear. The CDR3 extends over 14 amino acids. The germline V and J ends were trimmed by 7 bases and 2 bases, with 14 bases remaining between them. Germline loops: CDR1 MGHDK, CDR2 SYGVNS. Here the CDR3 reads CASIIRHRQETQYF. CDR3 DNA sequence: TGTGCCAGCATCATAAGACACAGACAAGAGACCCAGTACTTC.

CDR3 in amino acids: CASSWRGPNSPLHF. DNA for the CDR3: TGTGCCAGCAGTTGGCGGGGACCAAATTCACCCCTCCACTTT. The rearrangement links TRBV6-1 to TRBJ1-6; maybe TRBD1 (5 bases). CDR1 and CDR2 (germline): MNHNS, SASEGT. The CDR3 length is 14 residues. Trimming removed 5 bases from V and 7 bases from J, with 12 bases in between.

This clone was found once. The V call is TRBV6-1, the J call TRBJ1-1; D might be TRBD1 (5 bases). CDR1 and CDR2 from the germline V gene are MNHNS and SASEGT. Trimming cost V 6 bases and J 1 base, with 12 bases left between them. CDR3 length: 14 residues. The CDR3 here is CASRRGGSNTEAFF. The CDR3 DNA reads as TGTGCCAGCAGAAGGGGAGGCTCGAACACTGAAGCTTTCTTT.

CDR3 loop: CASSDGRGDGANVLTF. CDR3 DNA sequence: TGTGCCAGCAGTGACGGAAGGGGGGATGGGGCCAACGTCCTGACTTTC. The chain combines TRBV6-4 with TRBJ2-6, with D tentatively TRBD1 or TRBD2 (6 bases each). CDR1 is MRHNA and CDR2 is SNTAGT in the germline V gene. The CDR3 consists of 16 residues. The V gene lost 2 bases and the J gene lost 3 bases, with 11 bases spanning the gap.

This clone was seen only once. The genes are TRBV2 and TRBJ1-4, with no clear D. This CDR3 comprises 14 residues. V was clipped by 5 bases and J by 0 bases, with 7 bases between them. Germline CDR1 SNHLY, CDR2 FYNNEI. CDR3 sequence: CASSSQATNEKLFF. CDR3 bases: TGTGCCAGCAGTAGCCAAGCAACTAATGAAAAACTGTTTTTT.